This is a list of T cell receptor beta chains from one sample in a study of blood T cells in healthy people across ages. TCRdb reprocessed the 5' RACE reads with MiXCR, giving one entry per CDR3 protein. The sample holds roughly 730,000 distinct CDR3 sequences, about 61% seen once. The sequencing sample was made of blood. The source of these receptors is a man aged 40-50 years in good health. Both conserved end residues are part of each CDR3. Fields, in order: clone size, J gene, V gene, D gene, CDR3 protein, CDR3 DNA. A D gene is named only where the DNA matches it firmly. Some rows have no size entry. The others give once, few or many, or a class for an expanded clone.

few,TRBJ2-7,TRBV2,TRBD1,CASRSTSTGGYEQYF,TGTGCCAGCAGATCCACCTCGACAGGGGGTTACGAGCAGTACTTC
NA,TRBJ2-1,TRBV5-1,TRBD1,CASSSDRGPEQFF,TGCGCCAGCAGCTCGGACAGGGGGCCAGAGCAGTTCTTC
NA,TRBJ2-3,TRBV5-1,NA,CASRIGGLGDTQYF,TGCGCCAGCAGGATCGGGGGGCTAGGAGATACGCAGTATTTT
NA,TRBJ2-7,TRBV5-1,NA,CASNLGATRISYEQYF,TGCGCCAGCAACTTGGGAGCGACTAGAATATCCTACGAGCAGTACTTC
NA,TRBJ1-1,TRBV29-1,NA,CSVDAGRTEAFF,TGCAGCGTTGATGCAGGGAGGACTGAAGCTTTCTTT
NA,TRBJ1-2,TRBV20-1,NA,CSARERGSQSGYTF,TGCAGTGCTAGAGAAAGGGGGTCCCAGAGCGGCTACACCTTC
few,TRBJ2-7,TRBV5-1,TRBD1,CASSAGTGGYYEQYF,TGCGCCAGCAGCGCCGGGACAGGGGGCTATTACGAGCAGTACTTC
few,TRBJ2-5,TRBV20-1,NA,CSLPGNRTQYF,TGCAGTCTGCCGGGGAATCGGACCCAGTACTTC
NA,TRBJ2-3,TRBV9,TRBD2,CASSQRLAGSTDTQYF,TGTGCCAGCAGCCAACGACTAGCGGGGAGCACAGATACGCAGTATTTT
NA,TRBJ2-7,TRBV6-5,TRBD1,CASSASGTGRLGQYF,TGTGCCAGCAGTGCGTCCGGGACAGGGAGGTTAGGCCAGTACTTC
NA,TRBJ2-1,TRBV20-1,NA,CSGAKLAPSYNEQFF,TGCAGTGGGGCCAAACTGGCCCCTTCCTACAATGAGCAGTTCTTC
NA,TRBJ2-2,TRBV2,TRBD1,CASSRGQANTGELFF,TGTGCCAGCAGCCGTGGACAGGCGAACACCGGGGAGCTGTTTTTT
NA,TRBJ2-5,TRBV28,NA,CASSSDYLRLQETQYF,TGTGCCAGCAGTTCGGATTACCTACGACTCCAAGAGACCCAGTACTTC
NA,TRBJ1-1,TRBV4-3,NA,CASSQEARLNTEAFF,TGCGCCAGCAGCCAAGAAGCCAGATTGAACACTGAAGCTTTCTTT
few,TRBJ2-7,TRBV7-2,NA,CASSLAQDGEQYF,TGTGCCAGCAGCTTAGCGCAAGACGGCGAGCAGTACTTC
NA,TRBJ1-2,TRBV28,TRBD1,CASRPSWGQGVYGYTF,TGTGCCTCTCGTCCCTCATGGGGCCAGGGGGTCTATGGCTACACCTTC
NA,TRBJ2-6,TRBV28,NA,CASGAGANVLTF,TGTGCCAGTGGAGCAGGGGCCAACGTCCTGACTTTC
NA,TRBJ2-3,TRBV12-3/TRBV12-4,NA,CASSPGWDTDTQYF,TGTGCCAGCAGCCCAGGGTGGGACACAGATACGCAGTATTTT
NA,TRBJ1-2,TRBV5-1,TRBD1,CASSSEDRGHGYTF,TGCGCCAGCAGCTCGGAGGACAGGGGGCATGGCTACACCTTC
NA,TRBJ1-1,TRBV28,TRBD1,CVSSLRDRGRPLNTEAFF,TGTGTCAGCAGTTTGAGGGACAGGGGGAGACCCTTGAACACTGAAGCTTTCTTT
NA,TRBJ1-2,TRBV2,NA,CASRSGGGLYGYTF,TGTGCCAGCAGGTCGGGGGGTGGTTTATATGGCTACACCTTC
NA,TRBJ2-7,TRBV12-3/TRBV12-4,NA,CASSLLGQRYEQYF,TGTGCCAGCAGTTTATTAGGGCAGCGCTACGAGCAGTACTTC
NA,TRBJ2-6,TRBV20-1,NA,CSARDDGANVLTF,TGCAGTGCTAGAGATGATGGGGCCAACGTCCTGACTTTC
NA,TRBJ1-2,TRBV7-9,TRBD1,CASSSPTGTGSLNGYTF,TGTGCCAGCAGCTCCCCAACGGGGACAGGGTCTTTGAATGGCTACACCTTC
NA,TRBJ2-7,TRBV3-1,TRBD2,CASSQRENEQYF,TGTGCCAGCAGCCAGCGGGAGAACGAGCAGTACTTC
NA,TRBJ1-1,TRBV4-1,NA,CASTENPAITEAFF,TGCGCCAGCACCGAAAATCCCGCGATCACTGAAGCTTTCTTT
NA,TRBJ2-1,TRBV5-4,NA,CASSLWAGNNNEQFF,TGTGCCAGCAGCCTCTGGGCAGGGAACAACAATGAGCAGTTCTTC